A selection of T cell receptor beta chains follows, all from one sample in a study of regulatory T cells in long-lasting Graves disease. TCRdb called the multiplex PCR reads again in MiXCR, with one record for every CDR3 protein. The profile shows 550,000 to 700,000 distinct CDR3 sequences, about 16% of them singletons. The sample also formed part of further work on T cells in Graves' hyperthyroidism and ophthalmopathy.

The sample was peripheral blood mononuclear cells (PBMCs), taken at new diagnosis, from a patient treated with antithyroid drugs. Source of these receptors: a man aged 18 to 29 with Graves disease. The CDR3 runs from the conserved cysteine through the conserved F or W. D genes are given only for firm matches. The size entry is marked missing in some rows and otherwise reads once, few, many or a size class.

D gene	V gene	clone size	J gene	CDR3 DNA	CDR3 protein
TRBD2	TRBV12-3/TRBV12-4	many	TRBJ2-2	TGTGCCAGCAGGAATACGGGACTAGCGGGACTCACCGGGGAGCTGTTTTTT	CASRNTGLAGLTGELFF
.	TRBV29-1	.	TRBJ2-3	TGCAGCGTTGGGGCAGGGGAACGTGATACGCAGTATTTT	CSVGAGERDTQYF
.	TRBV28	many	TRBJ2-5	TGTGCCAGCAGTCCCCGCTGGAGGGGATCGGGGCAAGAGACCCAGTACTTC	CASSPRWRGSGQETQYF
TRBD2	TRBV2	many	TRBJ2-5	TGTGCCAGCGGCCCGCTAGCGGGTGGCCAAGAGACCCAGTACTTC	CASGPLAGGQETQYF
TRBD1	TRBV4-1	.	TRBJ1-2	TGCGCCAGCAGCCAACCCGGGACAGCCTATGGCTACACCTTC	CASSQPGTAYGYTF
TRBD1	TRBV4-1	few	TRBJ2-7	TGCGCCAGCAGCCAAGATAAAAGGTTAGGGACAGAATCCTACGAGCAGTACTTC	CASSQDKRLGTESYEQYF
TRBD1	TRBV7-2	few	TRBJ1-5	TGTGCCAGCAGCTCTGGACAGGGGAGTGCGGGACAGCCCCAGCATTTT	CASSSGQGSAGQPQHF
TRBD2	TRBV5-1	.	TRBJ2-1	TGCGCCAGCAGCCGGACCGGGACTAGCGGGAGTGAGCAGTTCTTC	CASSRTGTSGSEQFF
.	TRBV29-1	.	TRBJ2-1	TGCAGCGTGGAAGCTAGCCTCTCTTCCTACAATGAGCAGTTCTTC	CSVEASLSSYNEQFF
.	TRBV5-6	.	TRBJ1-5	TGTGCCAGCAGTTTATGGGGGGTCCCTAATCAGCCCCAGCATTTT	CASSLWGVPNQPQHF
TRBD1	TRBV5-1	many	TRBJ1-2	TGCGCCAGCAGCTTGGAAGGGGACAGGCCGTTCAATGGCTACACCTTC	CASSLEGDRPFNGYTF
TRBD2	TRBV7-6	many	TRBJ2-5	TGTGCCAGCAGCTCTATTTATCGACTAGCGGGAGAGGGAGAGACCCAGTACTTC	CASSSIYRLAGEGETQYF
.	TRBV20-1	few	TRBJ1-1	TGCAGTGCTAGGAGTGGACACCCGAGGACTGAAGCTTTCTTT	CSARSGHPRTEAFF
TRBD1	TRBV19	.	TRBJ2-1	TGTGCCAGTAGTAACCCCCCCGGGACAGGGTCCTACAATGAGCAGTTCTTC	CASSNPPGTGSYNEQFF